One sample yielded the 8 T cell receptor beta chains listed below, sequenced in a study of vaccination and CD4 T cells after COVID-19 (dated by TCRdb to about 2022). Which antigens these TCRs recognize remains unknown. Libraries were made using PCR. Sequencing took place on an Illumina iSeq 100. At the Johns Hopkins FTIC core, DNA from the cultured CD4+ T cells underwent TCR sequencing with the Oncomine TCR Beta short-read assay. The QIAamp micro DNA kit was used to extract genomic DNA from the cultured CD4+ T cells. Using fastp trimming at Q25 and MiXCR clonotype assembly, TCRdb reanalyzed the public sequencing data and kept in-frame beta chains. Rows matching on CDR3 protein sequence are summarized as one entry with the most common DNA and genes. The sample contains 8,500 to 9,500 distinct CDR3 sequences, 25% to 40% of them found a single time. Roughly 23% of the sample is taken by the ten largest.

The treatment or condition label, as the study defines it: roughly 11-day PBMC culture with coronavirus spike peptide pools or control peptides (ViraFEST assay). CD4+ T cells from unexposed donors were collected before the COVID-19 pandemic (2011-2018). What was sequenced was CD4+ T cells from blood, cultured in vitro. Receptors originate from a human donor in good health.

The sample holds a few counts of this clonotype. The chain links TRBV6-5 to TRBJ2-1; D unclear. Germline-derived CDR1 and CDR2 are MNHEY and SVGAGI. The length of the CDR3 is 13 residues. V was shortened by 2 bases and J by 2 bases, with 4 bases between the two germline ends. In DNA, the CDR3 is TGTGCCAGCAGTTACGCCACCTACAATGAGCAGTTCTTC. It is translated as CASSYATYNEQFF.

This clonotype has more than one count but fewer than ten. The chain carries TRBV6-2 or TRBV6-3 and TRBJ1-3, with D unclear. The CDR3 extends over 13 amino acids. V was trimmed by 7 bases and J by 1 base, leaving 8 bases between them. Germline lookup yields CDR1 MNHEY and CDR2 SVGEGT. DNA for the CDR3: TGTGCCAGCATCTACGGGTCTGGAAACACCATATATTTT. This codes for CASIYGSGNTIYF.

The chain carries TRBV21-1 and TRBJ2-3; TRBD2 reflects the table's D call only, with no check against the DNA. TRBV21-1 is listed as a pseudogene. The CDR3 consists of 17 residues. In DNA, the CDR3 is TGTGCCAGCAGCCTTCGGACTAGCGGAGCGGGCACAGATACGCAGTATTTT. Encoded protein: CASSLRTSGAGTDTQYF.

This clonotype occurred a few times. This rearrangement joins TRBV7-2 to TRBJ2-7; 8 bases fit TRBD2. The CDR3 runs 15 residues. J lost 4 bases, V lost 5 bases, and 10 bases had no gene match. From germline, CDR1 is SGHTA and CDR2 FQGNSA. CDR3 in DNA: TGTGCCAGCAGCCCACAACCCACTAGCGGTTACGAGCAGTACTTC. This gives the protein CASSPQPTSGYEQYF.

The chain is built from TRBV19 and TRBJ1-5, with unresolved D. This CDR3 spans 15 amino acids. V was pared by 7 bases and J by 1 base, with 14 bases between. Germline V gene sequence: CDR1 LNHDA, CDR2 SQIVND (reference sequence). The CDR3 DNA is TGTGCCAGTACTCTCGGGGAAGCGAGCAATCAGCCCCAGCATTTT. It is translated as CASTLGEASNQPQHF.

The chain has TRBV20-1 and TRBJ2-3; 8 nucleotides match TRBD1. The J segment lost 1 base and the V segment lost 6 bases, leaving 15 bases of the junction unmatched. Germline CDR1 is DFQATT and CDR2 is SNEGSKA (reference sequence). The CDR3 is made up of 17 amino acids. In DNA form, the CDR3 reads TGCAGTGCCTACGCCGGGACAGGTGGATTTCGCACAGATACGCAGTATTTT. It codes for CSAYAGTGGFRTDTQYF.

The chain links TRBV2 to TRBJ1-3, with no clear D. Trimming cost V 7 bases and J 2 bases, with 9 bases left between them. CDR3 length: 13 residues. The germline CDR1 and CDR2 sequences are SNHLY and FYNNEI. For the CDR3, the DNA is TGTGCCAGCACCTTCGCAGCTGGAAACACCATATATTTT. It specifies CASTFAAGNTIYF.

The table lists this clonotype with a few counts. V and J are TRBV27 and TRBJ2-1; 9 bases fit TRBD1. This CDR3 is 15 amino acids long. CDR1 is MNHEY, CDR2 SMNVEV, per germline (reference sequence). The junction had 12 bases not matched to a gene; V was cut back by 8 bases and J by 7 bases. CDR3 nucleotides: TGTGCCAGCGGGTCTAACAGGGGGCGGGGTAATGAGCAGTTCTTC. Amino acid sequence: CASGSNRGRGNEQFF.